This T cell receptor (beta chain) came from a study of T-cell memory formation after mild COVID-19. Overall study results and limits: The study found balanced CD4/CD8 in clones contracting day 15 to 85 and a CD4+ lean in later expanders.

Between the trimmed V and J ends, which lost 5 bases and 5 bases, there was a span of 15 bases. CDR3 size: 14 residues. Germline V gene sequence: CDR1 LNHDA, CDR2 SQIVND (reference sequence). The 5'RACE method, run with constant-segment primers, produced TCR alpha and TCR beta cDNA libraries (carrying sample barcodes and UMIs). A single record per CDR3 protein comes from TCRdb applying MiXCR to the 5' RACE reads. The table includes roughly 550,000 distinct CDR3 sequences, just over 20% detected once. In regard to this clonotype: Its antigen is not known.

This TCR derives from an adult woman who had mild COVID-19 (a few samples of this study predate the infection). Cell type and time point are not known. The sample comprised PBMCs or a T cell subset sorted from them (not recorded which). The chain couples TRBV19 to TRBJ2-5; D tentatively reads TRBD1 or TRBD2 (6 bases each). DNA of the CDR3: TGTGCCAGTAGTCCCGGGGGCACGGTCGAGACCCAGTACTTC. It translates to CASSPGGTVETQYF. The entire variable domain, with the rest obtained from reference TRBV19 and TRBJ2-5, is as follows: DGGITQSPKYLFRKEGQNVTLSCEQNLNHDAMYWYRQDPGQGLRLIYYSQIVNDFQKGDIAEGYSVSREKKESFPLTVTSAQKNPTAFYLCASSPGGTVETQYFGPGTRLLVL.